This T cell receptor beta chain was sequenced for a study of response to subunit inactivated influenza vaccine. Germline assignment: CDR1 SGHAT and CDR2 FQNNGV. Trimming took 5 bases from V and 9 from J, leaving 17 bases between them. The length of the CDR3 is 14 residues. Findings and limits, study-wide: The authors proposed limited new T cell recruitment per seasonal influenza vaccination.

TCRdb reprocessed the RT-PCR reads via MiXCR and lists one record per CDR3 protein. The table lists hundreds of thousands of distinct CDR3 sequences, 6.5% to 8% of them singletons. As concerns this clonotype: Its matching antigen is unknown.

V gene TRBV11-2 combines with J gene TRBJ1-5, with D unresolved. The TCR comes from a man aged 50 to 69 who received an inactivated influenza vaccine. This sample comprised PBMCs from blood, obtained 23 to 25 months after vaccination. DNA of the CDR3: TGTGCCAGCAGCACCGGAGGGAGCTTTCGGCCCCAGCATTTT. Protein sequence: CASSTGGSFRPQHF.